The 19 T cell receptor beta chains in this list originate from one sample, sequenced in a study of blood T cell repertoires in COVID-19 (dated by TCRdb to the early 2020s). Library prep was done by the immunoSEQ multiplex PCR assay. TCRdb stores this immuneACCESS table with in-frame sequences only. Part of the clones is absent; in the studies checked, under half of the shortfall reflects unresolved V genes, and no reason is known for the rest. The table for this sample lists hundreds of thousands of clones; 70% to 85% of them were counted only once. Roughly 4% of the sample rests with the top ten. Source material: peripheral blood. These TCRs come from a middle-aged woman with active or convalescent COVID-19.

This clone was detected a few times. The gene calls are TRBV5-1 and TRBJ2-7; TRBD2 is a possible D gene (6 bases). This CDR3 region has 15 residues. V was trimmed by 0 bases and J by 6 bases, leaving 16 bases between them. Germline V gives CDR1 SGHRS, CDR2 YFSETQ. Here the CDR3 reads CASSLAQGLFSEQYF. CDR3 in DNA: TGCGCCAGCAGCTTGGCCCAGGGACTTTTCAGCGAGCAGTACTTC.

V gene TRBV5-4 combines with J gene TRBJ2-7; 9 bases map to TRBD2. The ends lost 4 bases at V and 1 base at J; junction bases unmatched: 3. This CDR3 is 14 amino acids long. Germline V gene sequence: CDR1 SGHNT, CDR2 YYREEE (reference sequence). CDR3 region: CASSISGGSYEQYF. The CDR3, as DNA: TGTGCCAGCAGCATTAGCGGGGGTTCCTACGAGCAGTACTTC. Full variable domain (rest looked up from reference TRBV5-4 and TRBJ2-7): ETGVTQSPTHLIKTRGQQVTLRCSSQSGHNTVSWYQQALGQGPQFIFQYYREEENGRGNFPPRFSGLQFPNYSSELNVNALELDDSALYLCASSISGGSYEQYFGPGTRLTVT.

This chain uses TRBV2 with TRBJ2-3; 11 bases agree with TRBD1. Germline assignment: CDR1 SNHLY and CDR2 FYNNEI. The CDR3 extends over 14 amino acids. V was pared by 7 bases and J by 4 bases, with 4 bases of the junction left unmatched. The CDR3 loop is CASTRTGGSDTQYF. CDR3 coding DNA: TGTGCCAGCACCAGGACAGGGGGCTCAGATACGCAGTATTTT. The complete variable domain, with remaining parts taken from reference TRBV2 and TRBJ2-3, reads EPEVTQTPSHQVTQMGQEVILRCVPISNHLYFYWYRQILGQKVEFLVSFYNNEISEKSEIFDDQFSVERPDGSNFTLKIRSTKLEDSAMYFCASTRTGGSDTQYFGPGTRLTVL.

This chain uses TRBV30 with TRBJ2-4, with 15 bases lining up with TRBD2. This CDR3 region has 13 residues. Germline CDR1 is GTSNPN and CDR2 is SVGIG (reference sequence). The V gene end was trimmed by 3 bases and the J gene end by 9 bases; junction bases not matched to a gene: 0. CDR3 bases: TGTGCCTGGAGGGGACTAGCGGGGGGCATTCAGTACTTC. Translation gives CAWRGLAGGIQYF.

J is TRBJ2-7 and V is TRBV6-5, with 11 bases fitting TRBD1. CDR3 size: 15 residues. Losses at the gene ends were 6 bases for V and 2 bases for J; bases not matched to a gene: 6. From germline, CDR1 is MNHEY and CDR2 SVGAGI. CDR3 in amino acids: CASRGDRGFPYEQYV. The CDR3 coding sequence is TGTGCCAGCAGGGGGGACAGGGGGTTTCCCTACGAGCAGTACGTC.

This chain connects TRBV27 to TRBJ2-1, with 9 bases identical to TRBD1. CDR1 and CDR2 (germline): MNHEY, SMNVEV (reference sequence). The CDR3 is 13 residues long. V lost 8 bases and J lost 8; bases outside the gene matches: 7. CDR3 region: CASGTGGRDEQFF. The CDR3 coding sequence is TGTGCCAGCGGAACAGGGGGCAGGGATGAGCAGTTCTTC.

The genes are TRBV6-5 and TRBJ2-3; 8 nucleotides line up with TRBD2. The V and J ends lost 0 bases and 2 bases, in that order; junction bases with no gene match: 1. The length of the CDR3 is 15 residues. Germline V gene lookup returns CDR1 MNHEY and CDR2 SVGAGI. DNA of the CDR3: TGTGCCAGCAGTTACTCGCGGGGGGCCACAGATACGCAGTATTTT. The encoded protein is CASSYSRGATDTQYF.

The chain employs TRBV7-7 and TRBJ2-3, with D possibly matching TRBD2 (5 bases). The germline V and J ends were trimmed by 1 base and 2 bases, with 10 bases remaining between them. Germline V gives CDR1 SSHAT, CDR2 FNYEAQ (reference sequence). CDR3 length: 15 residues. The CDR3 DNA is TGTGCCAGCAGCTTAGGGACTCCAGCCACAGATACGCAGTATTTT. It yields the protein CASSLGTPATDTQYF.

The rearrangement joins TRBV19 to TRBJ1-5; no firm D call. The CDR3 totals 13 residues. Germline CDR1 and CDR2: LNHDA and SQIVND (reference sequence). Trimming took off 5 bases at V and 1 base at J, with 6 bases between the two ends. The CDR3 bases are TGTGCCAGTAGTCAACAGAGCAATCAGCCCCAGCATTTT. Protein product: CASSQQSNQPQHF. Full variable domain (rest looked up from reference TRBV19 and TRBJ1-5): DGGITQSPKYLFRKEGQNVTLSCEQNLNHDAMYWYRQDPGQGLRLIYYSQIVNDFQKGDIAEGYSVSREKKESFPLTVTSAQKNPTAFYLCASSQQSNQPQHFGDGTRLSIL.

CDR3 amino acids: CASSDGQGETQYF. The CDR3 bases are TGTGCCAGCAGCGACGGACAGGGCGAGACCCAGTACTTC. The genes are TRBV6-5 and TRBJ2-5, with TRBD1 matching 8 bases. Germline CDR1 and CDR2: MNHEY and SVGAGI. The CDR3 runs 13 residues. The junction had 5 bases not matched to a gene; V was cut back by 6 bases and J by 5 bases.

There are a few counts of this clone. The chain recombines TRBV28 with TRBJ1-2; a weak D match, TRBD1 (6 bases). The CDR3 has 13 residues. CDR1 is MDHEN and CDR2 is SYDVKM in the germline V gene. Trimming cost V 7 bases and J 6 bases, with 15 bases left between them. In nucleotides, the CDR3 is TGTGCCAGCATTAAGACAGGTTCAAATGGCTACACCTTC. Protein sequence: CASIKTGSNGYTF.

J is TRBJ1-4 and V is TRBV6-6, with D tentatively TRBD1 (5 bases). CDR1 and CDR2 (germline): MNHNY, SVGAGI (reference sequence). The CDR3 totals 16 residues. The V and J ends lost 2 bases and 2 bases respectively, with 12 bases between them. The CDR3, as DNA: TGTGCCAGCAGTTACGGACACCTTGGGACTAATGAAAAACTGTTTTTT. Residues: CASSYGHLGTNEKLFF.

The chain recombines TRBV28 with TRBJ1-5, with D perhaps TRBD1 (5 bases). The CDR3 spans 18 residues. Germline loops: CDR1 MDHEN, CDR2 SYDVKM. V shed 1 base and J shed 0 bases, with 16 bases lying between them. CDR3 DNA sequence: TGTGCCAGCAGTTTATCGAGGAGGGGAAGGATTAGCAATCAGCCCCAGCATTTT. This translates into CASSLSRRGRISNQPQHF. Variable domain in full (rest from reference TRBV28 and TRBJ1-5): DVKVTQSSRYLVKRTGEKVFLECVQDMDHENMFWYRQDPGLGLRLIYFSYDVKMKEKGDIPEGYSVSREKKERFSLILESASTNQTSMYLCASSLSRRGRISNQPQHFGDGTRLSIL.

This chain links TRBV5-4 with TRBJ1-2; the match to TRBD1 covers 7 bases. Trimming at V came to 4 bases and at J to 3 bases, leaving 3 bases not matched to a gene. This CDR3 region has 13 residues. Germline values: CDR1 SGHNT, CDR2 YYREEE (reference sequence). The CDR3: CASSQGTDYGYTF. The DNA of the CDR3 is TGTGCCAGCAGCCAAGGGACAGACTATGGCTACACCTTC.

V and J are TRBV28 and TRBJ1-1; D is perhaps TRBD1 (5 bases). The CDR3 runs 14 residues. V was clipped by 5 bases and J by 1 base, with 11 bases between them. CDR1 is MDHEN and CDR2 is SYDVKM in the germline V gene. The CDR3 DNA reads as TGTGCCAGCAGTCCGGGACTCCCGAACACTGAAGCTTTCTTT. Translation gives CASSPGLPNTEAFF.

The CDR3 sequence is CASSQGQYYSPLHF. CDR3 nucleotide sequence: TGTGCCAGCAGCCAGGGACAGTACTATTCACCCCTCCACTTT. The chain recombines TRBV28 with TRBJ1-6, with 7 bases aligning to TRBD1. V lost 6 bases and J lost 8; bases outside the gene matches: 7. The germline V gene encodes CDR1 MDHEN and CDR2 SYDVKM. The CDR3 sequence is 14 residues long. The whole variable domain, remainder taken from reference TRBV28 and TRBJ1-6, is DVKVTQSSRYLVKRTGEKVFLECVQDMDHENMFWYRQDPGLGLRLIYFSYDVKMKEKGDIPEGYSVSREKKERFSLILESASTNQTSMYLCASSQGQYYSPLHFGNGTRLTVT.

The chain links TRBV18 to TRBJ1-1, with no clear D. CDR1 and CDR2 from the germline V gene are KGHSH and LQKENI. The V end was cut by 0 bases, the J end by 7 bases, with 15 bases between. The CDR3 has 15 residues. The CDR3 region has the DNA TGTGCCAGCTCACCACCCGCTGCCAACGGGAATGAAGCTTTCTTT. Its translation: CASSPPAANGNEAFF.

The gene calls are TRBV28 and TRBJ2-2; TRBD1 aligns across 10 bases. Trimming cost V 2 bases and J 6 bases; bases outside gene matches: 6. Germline V CDR1 and CDR2: MDHEN, SYDVKM. CDR3 length: 16 residues. The CDR3 DNA is TGTGCCAGCAGTTTAGGGACAGGGGTTTTCCCCGGGGAGCTGTTTTTT. This encodes CASSLGTGVFPGELFF.

This clone was picked up a small number of times. The chain's CDR3 is CASSVGGDYGYTF. Written as DNA, the CDR3 is TGTGCCAGCAGCGTAGGGGGGGACTATGGCTACACCTTC. The chain couples TRBV9 to TRBJ1-2; D might be TRBD1 (5 bases). CDR3 size: 13 residues. The V gene's germline CDR1 is SGDLS and CDR2 YYNGEE. V gave up 0 bases and J gave up 3 bases, with 6 bases separating them.